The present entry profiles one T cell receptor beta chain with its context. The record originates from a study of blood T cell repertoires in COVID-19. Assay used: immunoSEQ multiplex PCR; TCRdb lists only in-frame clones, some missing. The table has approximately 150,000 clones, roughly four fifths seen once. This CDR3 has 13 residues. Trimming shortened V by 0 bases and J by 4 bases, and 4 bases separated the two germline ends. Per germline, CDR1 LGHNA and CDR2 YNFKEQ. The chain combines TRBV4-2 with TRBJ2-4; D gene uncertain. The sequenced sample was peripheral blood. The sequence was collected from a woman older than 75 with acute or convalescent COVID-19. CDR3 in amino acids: CASSQERKNIQYF. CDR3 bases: TGTGCCAGCAGCCAAGAGCGGAAAAACATTCAGTACTTC.